The clone carrying this TCR beta chain has more than one count but fewer than ten. The data stem from a study of CD8 T cells in ankylosing spondylitis. 5'-RACE, quantitative and with molecular barcodes, yielded the TCR beta libraries. Each CDR3 protein gets one entry after TCRdb re-called the 5' RACE reads with MiXCR. The sample holds approximately 240,000 distinct CDR3 sequences, 20% to 30% seen once. Trimming pared 6 bases from V and 1 base from J, leaving 8 bases between. The CDR3 runs to 13 residues. Germline-derived CDR1 and CDR2 are ENHRY and SYGVKD. The receptor was derived from a male donor with ankylosing spondylitis or in good health (not recorded which). Sequencing was performed on blood, either unsorted or a sorted T cell fraction (not recorded which). V gene TRBV10-3 combines with J gene TRBJ2-3; TRBD2 is a possible D gene (5 bases). CDR3 amino acids: CAISLGGTDTQYF. Here the CDR3 DNA reads TGTGCCATCAGCTTGGGAGGCACAGATACGCAGTATTTT.